The clone carrying this T cell receptor beta chain was found once. Its antigen remains unknown. Blood was sampled at baseline, cycle 4 day 1, and cycle 7 day 1. Germline CDR1 is SGHDT and CDR2 is YYEEEE. This CDR3 has 13 residues. V was pared by 3 bases and J by 2 bases, with 8 bases between. These data originate in a study of OX40 agonist ivuxolimab in advanced cancers. The wider study: Mean age approximately 61 years, range roughly 23 to 79; about 81% male.

Produced via immunoSEQ multiplex PCR; TCRdb's table is partial and in-frame only. The sample holds 98,000 or so clones, roughly 80% seen once. Study-level results: CD8+ T cells showed, on average, more clonal expansion than CD4+ cells. Expanded peripheral T cells had an undetermined antigen specificity.

The specimen was CD4+ or CD8+ T cells sorted from blood, collected in a trial of the OX40 agonist ivuxolimab. J is TRBJ2-5 and V is TRBV5-6; D perhaps matches TRBD1 (6 bases). This sequence was found in an adult with an advanced solid tumor such as melanoma, head and neck, liver or kidney cancer. The CDR3 sequence is CASSYGQQETQYF. In DNA, the CDR3 is TGTGCCAGCAGCTATGGACAGCAAGAGACCCAGTACTTC.